This TCR beta chain was recovered during a study of control samples from healthy donors and cancer patients. This clone has a handful of counts. Germline V gene lookup returns CDR1 SGHKS and CDR2 YYEKEE (reference sequence). This CDR3 is 13 amino acids long. V was pared by 3 bases and J by 5 bases, with 9 bases between. Some clones are missing from TCRdb's copy, which holds only in-frame ones; the method was immunoSEQ multiplex PCR. The sample carries over 100,000 clones, more than 80% recorded once. The gene calls are TRBV5-5 and TRBJ1-5, with D tentatively TRBD1 (5 bases). This sequence was found in a man aged 35-49 years in good health. The specimen sequenced was blood. CDR3: CASSWDGDQPQHF. CDR3 nucleotide sequence: TGTGCCAGCAGCTGGGACGGGGATCAGCCCCAGCATTTT.